Each of the 19 T cell receptor beta chains below was sequenced from the same sample in a study of shared clonotypes between healthy human individuals. TCRdb's copy holds only in-frame clones and misses some; the assay was immunoSEQ multiplex PCR. This sample has a few million clones, with approximately 94% found just once. What was sequenced was naive CD4+ T cells sorted from blood. This sample's subset: CD45RA+ positively selected. These TCRs come from a man between 18 and 29 years old in good health.

This clone was observed once. The same CDR3 is also encoded by other DNA sequences in this sample. The chain recombines TRBV18 with TRBJ2-4; D perhaps matches TRBD1 (6 bases). The CDR3 covers 15 residues. Per the germline V gene, CDR1 is KGHSH and CDR2 is LQKENI. V was trimmed by 2 bases and J by 0 bases, leaving 8 bases between them. The CDR3 here is CASSPGTLAKNIQYF. In DNA, the CDR3 is TGTGCCAGCTCACCAGGGACACTAGCCAAAAACATTCAGTACTTC.

With respect to this clone: The DNA is left out, because the CDR3 cannot be placed on it with certainty; the CDR3 is given as TCRdb lists it. This sequence joins TRBV28 and TRBJ2-7; TRBD1, the table's D call, was not compared with the DNA. Ends included, the CDR3 has 20 residues. CDR1 is MDHEN, CDR2 SYDVKM, per germline. The chain's CDR3 is CASSTSTGGGTLLTPTTQYF.

This sequence joins TRBV5-6 and TRBJ2-1; D is perhaps TRBD2 (6 bases). CDR1 and CDR2 (germline): SGHDT, YYEEEE. V lost 4 bases and J lost 0, with 14 bases in between. The CDR3 length is 16 residues. Written as DNA, the CDR3 is TGTGCCAGCAGCGCACCGGGACTCCCCTCCTACAATGAGCAGTTCTTC. This gives the protein CASSAPGLPSYNEQFF.

The chain couples TRBV27 to TRBJ2-5; no clear D gene. Trimming took off 5 bases at V and 1 base at J, with 8 bases between the two ends. The CDR3 sequence is 13 residues long. Germline values: CDR1 MNHEY, CDR2 SMNVEV (reference sequence). The CDR3 region has the DNA TGTGCCAGCAGTCCTCCAGGCCAAGAGACCCAGTACTTC. Translating it yields CASSPPGQETQYF.

This chain uses TRBV6-5 with TRBJ2-4; possibly TRBD1 for D (6 bases). The V end lost 6 bases, the J end lost 2 bases, and 11 bases lay between the germline ends. CDR3 length equals 14 residues. Germline V gene lookup returns CDR1 MNHEY and CDR2 SVGAGI. The CDR3 DNA is TGTGCCAGCAGCCCGGACAGCTCCAAAAACATTCAGTACTTC. The encoded protein is CASSPDSSKNIQYF.

The gene calls are TRBV4-3 and TRBJ2-7; D may be TRBD2 (6 bases). V was pared by 2 bases and J by 3 bases, with 11 bases between. The germline V gene encodes CDR1 LGHNA and CDR2 YSLEER. The CDR3 has 14 amino acids. The CDR3 DNA reads as TGCGCCAGCAGCCAATCGCCTAGCGTCTACGAGCAGTACTTC. Translating gives CASSQSPSVYEQYF.

This sequence joins TRBV11-3 and TRBJ2-1; 9 bases line up with TRBD2. The CDR3 consists of 18 residues. Germline assignment: CDR1 SGHNT and CDR2 YENEEA. Unmatched junction bases numbered 15, after V lost 3 bases and J lost 6 bases. CDR3 protein: CASSLGVTSGSGGNEQFF. CDR3 DNA sequence: TGTGCCAGCAGCTTGGGGGTGACTAGCGGCAGTGGGGGCAATGAGCAGTTCTTC.

The chain employs TRBV2 and TRBJ2-5, with 8 bases lining up with TRBD1. Germline V CDR1 and CDR2: SNHLY, FYNNEI. The CDR3 sequence is 14 residues long. V shed 8 bases and J 6 bases; nucleotides not matched to a gene: 11. The CDR3 DNA sequence: TGTGCCAGCCACCCGACAGGGGCGGCAAAGACCCAGTACTTC. It yields the protein CASHPTGAAKTQYF.

V is TRBV5-4 and J is TRBJ1-6; D perhaps matches TRBD1 (5 bases). V dropped 0 bases and J dropped 12 bases, with 13 bases sitting between them. The CDR3 length is 14 residues. Germline V gene sequence: CDR1 SGHNT, CDR2 YYREEE (reference sequence). The chain's CDR3 is CASSLEGRGVPLHF. DNA of the CDR3: TGTGCCAGCAGCTTGGAAGGGCGGGGGGTACCCCTCCACTTT.

V gene TRBV7-8 combines with J gene TRBJ1-1; D ambiguous. Germline V gene data show CDR1 as SGHVS and CDR2 as FQNEAQ. Deletions cut 0 bases from V and 1 base from J, with 9 bases between. The CDR3 sequence is 15 residues long. This CDR3 reads CASSLARAENTEAFF. Here the CDR3 DNA reads TGTGCCAGCAGCTTAGCAAGAGCGGAGAACACTGAAGCTTTCTTT.

V is TRBV7-9 and J is TRBJ1-6; 8 positions match TRBD1. Losses at the gene ends were 3 bases for V and 1 base for J; bases not matched to a gene: 5. CDR3 length: 17 residues. Germline assignment: CDR1 SEHNR and CDR2 FQNEAQ (reference sequence). CDR3 nucleotide sequence: TGTGCCAGCAGCTTTACGACAGGGGTATCCTATAATTCACCCCTCCACTTT. Encoded protein: CASSFTTGVSYNSPLHF.

This chain connects TRBV18 to TRBJ2-1; 7 bases are shared with TRBD2. The CDR3 contains 13 residues. Losses at the gene ends were 2 bases for V and 12 bases for J; bases not matched to a gene: 7. Germline V CDR1 and CDR2: KGHSH, LQKENI. CDR3 sequence: CASSPVGLVAQFF. As DNA, the CDR3 is TGTGCCAGCTCACCAGTCGGACTAGTGGCGCAGTTCTTC. The full variable domain, with the rest looked up from reference TRBV18 and TRBJ2-1, is NAGVMQNPRHLVRRRGQEARLRCSPMKGHSHVYWYRQLPEEGLKFMVYLQKENIIDESGMPKERFSAEFPKEGPSILRIQQVVRGDSAAYFCASSPVGLVAQFFGPGTRLTVL.

This clone was counted a single time. The CDR3 DNA follows: TGTGCCAGCAGCCACCCAGGGTCTGGAGATACGCAGTATTTT. It specifies CASSHPGSGDTQYF. The rearrangement links TRBV14 to TRBJ2-3, with D tentatively TRBD1 (5 bases). This CDR3 comprises 14 residues. The V gene's germline CDR1 is SGHDN and CDR2 FVKESK. V gave up 3 bases and J gave up 5 bases, with 12 bases separating them. The full variable domain, its missing parts supplied by reference TRBV14 and TRBJ2-3, is EAGVTQFPSHSVIEKGQTVTLRCDPISGHDNLYWYRRVMGKEIKFLLHFVKESKQDESGMPNNRFLAERTGGTYSTLKVQPAELEDSGVYFCASSHPGSGDTQYFGPGTRLTVL.

This rearrangement joins TRBV7-8 to TRBJ2-7, with TRBD1 identical over 8 bases. The CDR3 has 15 residues. Unmatched junction bases numbered 9, after V lost 5 bases and J lost 3 bases. CDR1 is SGHVS and CDR2 is FQNEAQ in the germline V gene. The CDR3 sequence: CASSSRTGSGYEQYF. Here the CDR3 DNA reads TGTGCCAGCAGCAGCCGGACAGGGTCAGGCTACGAGCAGTACTTC. Full variable domain (missing parts from reference TRBV7-8 and TRBJ2-7): GAGVSQSPRYKVAKRGQDVALRCDPISGHVSLFWYQQALGQGPEFLTYFQNEAQLDKSGLPSDRFFAERPEGSVSTLKIQRTQQEDSAVYLCASSSRTGSGYEQYFGPGTRLTVT.

V usage is TRBV5-5 and J usage is TRBJ2-7; 7 nucleotides align to TRBD1. The germline V gene has CDR1 SGHKS and CDR2 YYEKEE (reference sequence). This CDR3 comprises 12 residues. Trimming cost V 6 bases and J 3 bases; bases outside gene matches: 3. Written as DNA, the CDR3 is TGTGCCAGCATCCGGGACAGCTACGAGCAGTACTTC. This translates into CASIRDSYEQYF.

This clone showed up just a few times. The CDR3 DNA follows: TGCGCCAGCAGCCAGGAACCCGGGAACACCGGGGAGCTGTTTTTT. Its protein is CASSQEPGNTGELFF. The V gene is TRBV4-1, the J gene TRBJ2-2; no reliable D call. The CDR3 totals 15 residues. V was shortened by 3 bases and J by 1 base, with 9 bases between the two germline ends. Germline lookup yields CDR1 MGHRA and CDR2 YSYEKL.

This rearrangement joins TRBV25-1 to TRBJ2-1, with D tentatively TRBD2 (6 bases). The V end lost 5 bases, the J end lost 5 bases, and 13 bases lay between the germline ends. From germline, CDR1 is MGHDK and CDR2 SYGVNS. CDR3 size: 14 residues. In DNA form, the CDR3 reads TGTGCCAGCAGTTCACCGGGACTTCACAATGAGCAGTTCTTC. It encodes CASSSPGLHNEQFF.

The DNA of the CDR3 is TGTGCCAGCAGCCAGGGACAGGGGGATATAATTATAGCCAAAAACATTCAGTACTTC. Amino acid sequence: CASSQGQGDIIIAKNIQYF. The rearrangement links TRBV4-2 to TRBJ2-4, with 11 bases that match TRBD1. CDR3 size: 19 residues. The V and J ends lost 3 bases and 0 bases, in that order; junction bases with no gene match: 10. The V gene's germline CDR1 is LGHNA and CDR2 YNFKEQ.

This clone was observed a few times. The V gene is TRBV4-1, the J gene TRBJ1-5, with a tentative D call TRBD1 (5 bases). Germline V CDR1 and CDR2: MGHRA, YSYEKL. This CDR3 contains 14 residues. V lost 8 bases and J lost 4, with 15 bases in between. The CDR3 nucleotides are TGCGCCAGCGGCGGGACGGCCTTAAATCAGCCCCAGCATTTT. Its protein is CASGGTALNQPQHF.